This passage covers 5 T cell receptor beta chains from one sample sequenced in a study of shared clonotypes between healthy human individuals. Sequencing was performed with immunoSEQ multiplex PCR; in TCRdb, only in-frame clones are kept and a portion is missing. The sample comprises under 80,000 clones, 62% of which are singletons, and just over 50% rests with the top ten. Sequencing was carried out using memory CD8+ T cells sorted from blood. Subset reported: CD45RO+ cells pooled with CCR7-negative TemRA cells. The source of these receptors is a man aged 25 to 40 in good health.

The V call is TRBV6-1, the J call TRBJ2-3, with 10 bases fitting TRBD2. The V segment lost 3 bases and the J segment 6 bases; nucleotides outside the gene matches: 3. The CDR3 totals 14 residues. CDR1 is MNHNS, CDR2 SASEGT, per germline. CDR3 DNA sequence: TGTGCCAGCAGTGACCTAGCGGGAGCGGATACGCAGTATTTT. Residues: CASSDLAGADTQYF.

CDR3 DNA: TGCGCCAGCGATCTAGCGGACACAGATACGCAGTATTTT. Translated: CASDLADTDTQYF. The chain couples TRBV4-1 to TRBJ2-3; 7 bases agree with TRBD2. Looked up from germline, CDR1 is MGHRA and CDR2 is YSYEKL. This CDR3 comprises 13 residues. The junction had 4 bases not matched to a gene; V was cut back by 8 bases and J by 2 bases.

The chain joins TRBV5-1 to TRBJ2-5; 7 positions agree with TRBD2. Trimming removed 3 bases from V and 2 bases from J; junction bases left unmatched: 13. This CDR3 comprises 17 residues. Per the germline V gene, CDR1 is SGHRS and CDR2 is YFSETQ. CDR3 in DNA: TGCGCCAGCAGCTGGGGCCGAATAGGGACTATACAAGAGACCCAGTACTTC. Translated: CASSWGRIGTIQETQYF.

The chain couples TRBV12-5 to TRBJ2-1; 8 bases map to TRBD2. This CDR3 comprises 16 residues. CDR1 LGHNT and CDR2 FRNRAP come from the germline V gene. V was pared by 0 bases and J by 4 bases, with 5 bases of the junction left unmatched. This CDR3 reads CASGLVLAGPYNEQFF. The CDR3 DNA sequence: TGTGCTAGTGGTTTGGTGTTAGCGGGGCCTTACAATGAGCAGTTCTTC.

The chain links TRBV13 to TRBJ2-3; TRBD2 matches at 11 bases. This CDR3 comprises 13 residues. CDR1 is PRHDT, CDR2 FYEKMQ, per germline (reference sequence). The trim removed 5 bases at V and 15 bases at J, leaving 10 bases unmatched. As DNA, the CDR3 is TGTGCCAGCAGCCCTAGAACTAGCGGGGGCAACTATTTT. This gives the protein CASSPRTSGGNYF.